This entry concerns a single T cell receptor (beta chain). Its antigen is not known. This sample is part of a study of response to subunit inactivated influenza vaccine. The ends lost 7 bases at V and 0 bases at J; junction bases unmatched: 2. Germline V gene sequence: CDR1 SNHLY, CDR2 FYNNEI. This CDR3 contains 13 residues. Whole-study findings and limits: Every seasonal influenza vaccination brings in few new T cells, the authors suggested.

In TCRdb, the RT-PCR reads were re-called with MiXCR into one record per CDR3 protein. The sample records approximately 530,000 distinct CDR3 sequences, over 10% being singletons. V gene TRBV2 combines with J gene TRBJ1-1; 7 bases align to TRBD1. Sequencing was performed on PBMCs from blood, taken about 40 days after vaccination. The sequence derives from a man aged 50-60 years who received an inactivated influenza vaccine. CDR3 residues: CASNQGVNTEAFF. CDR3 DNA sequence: TGTGCCAGCAATCAGGGGGTGAACACTGAAGCTTTCTTT.